This TCR beta chain came from a study of blood T cell repertoires in COVID-19. CDR3 size: 15 residues. In germline, CDR1 is MNHEY, CDR2 SVGAGI. V lost 2 bases and J lost 4; bases outside the gene matches: 6. Recruitment covered about 25 US areas and drew participants whose ages spanned roughly 18 to 100 years. Participant-reported clinical history was the basis for cohort assignment. Two negative PCRs, clearance, or symptom resolution were required of recovered Cohort 3 donors. Original handling: Amplification with reference gene primers provided the estimates of nucleated cell counts. Sequencing was performed with immunoSEQ multiplex PCR; in TCRdb, only in-frame clones are kept and a portion is missing. The D gene and trimming were derived from the DNA, and the V and J assignments and clone size from that table. The sample holds roughly 200,000 clones, 85% to 90% seen once.

Input material: PBMCs or T cells enriched from blood (not recorded which). The sequence came from a man aged 25 to 40 who had recovered from COVID-19. The chain recombines TRBV6-5 with TRBJ1-1, with 8 nucleotides matching TRBD1. The CDR3 DNA follows: TGTGCCAGCAGTTACCCAGGGGGCGCGGGCACTGAAGCTTTCTTT. Translation gives CASSYPGGAGTEAFF.